Presented here are 17 T cell receptor beta chains from one specimen sequenced in a study of blood T cell repertoires in COVID-19. Method: immunoSEQ multiplex PCR; TCRdb's copy keeps in-frame clones and lacks some. The data contain 250,000 or so clones, 85% to 90% of them singletons. What was sequenced was peripheral blood. The receptors here all came from a man aged 25-45 years with COVID-19, enrolled during active disease.

The gene calls are TRBV4-1 and TRBJ1-2, with no clear D. Germline-derived CDR1 and CDR2 are MGHRA and YSYEKL. Trimming stripped 1 base from V and 3 bases from J, with 18 bases between. The length of the CDR3 is 17 residues. The CDR3 bases are TGCGCCAGCAGCCAAGTTCTTACATCTGTCTTGGACTATGGCTACACCTTC. Residues: CASSQVLTSVLDYGYTF.

The chain has TRBV28 and TRBJ2-7; 8 bases are a match to TRBD1. Per the germline V gene, CDR1 is MDHEN and CDR2 is SYDVKM. This CDR3 comprises 15 residues. V was pared by 7 bases and J by 7 bases, with 15 bases of the junction left unmatched. Here the CDR3 reads CASTIVAGGGWEQYF. The CDR3 nucleotides are TGTGCCAGCACCATTGTGGCAGGGGGCGGCTGGGAGCAGTACTTC.

The chain combines TRBV6-5 with TRBJ2-5, with TRBD2 identical over 14 bases. This CDR3 is 15 amino acids long. Germline V gene sequence: CDR1 MNHEY, CDR2 SVGAGI. J lost 4 bases, V lost 6 bases, and 4 bases had no gene match. CDR3 coding DNA: TGTGCCAGCAGGCCCGGACTAGCGGGAGGAGAGACCCAGTACTTC. Translated: CASRPGLAGGETQYF.

The rearrangement links TRBV6-2 or TRBV6-3 to TRBJ2-7; D call uncertain. Trimming shortened V by 2 bases and J by 1 base, and 12 bases separated the two germline ends. Germline-derived CDR1 and CDR2 are MNHEY and SVGEGT. This CDR3 contains 15 residues. CDR3 in DNA: TGTGCCAGCAGTTACGGTCAGACAATTTCCTACGAGCAGTACTTC. Protein product: CASSYGQTISYEQYF.

The J gene is TRBJ1-1, the V gene TRBV28; 7 nucleotides agree with TRBD1. Germline CDR1 is MDHEN and CDR2 is SYDVKM. The CDR3 covers 19 residues. Losses at the gene ends were 2 bases for V and 0 bases for J; bases not matched to a gene: 15. The chain's CDR3 is CASSLERQGLYLMNTEAFF. The DNA of the CDR3 is TGTGCCAGCAGTTTAGAGAGACAGGGTCTTTACCTTATGAACACTGAAGCTTTCTTT.

The chain carries TRBV19 and TRBJ2-7; 7 bases are a match to TRBD1. J lost 5 bases, V lost 6 bases, and 7 bases had no gene match. Germline CDR1 LNHDA, CDR2 SQIVND (reference sequence). This CDR3 is built from 13 residues. CDR3: CASSWGQRNEQYF. The CDR3 DNA follows: TGTGCCAGTAGCTGGGGACAGCGGAACGAGCAGTACTTC. Complete variable domain (other parts from reference TRBV19 and TRBJ2-7): DGGITQSPKYLFRKEGQNVTLSCEQNLNHDAMYWYRQDPGQGLRLIYYSQIVNDFQKGDIAEGYSVSREKKESFPLTVTSAQKNPTAFYLCASSWGQRNEQYFGPGTRLTVT.

The rearrangement uses TRBV27 and TRBJ1-2, with TRBD1 matching 9 bases. Trimming took 5 bases from V and 4 from J; bases not matched to a gene: 14. Germline V gives CDR1 MNHEY, CDR2 SMNVEV (reference sequence). This CDR3 has 17 residues. CDR3 loop: CASSKQDGTGSSYGYTF. The CDR3 DNA follows: TGTGCCAGCAGTAAGCAGGATGGGACAGGGAGTTCCTATGGCTACACCTTC.

J is TRBJ1-2 and V is TRBV19; D possibly corresponds to TRBD1 (6 bases). Between the trimmed V and J ends, which lost 1 base and 2 bases, there was a span of 17 bases. Germline CDR1 is LNHDA and CDR2 is SQIVND (reference sequence). CDR3 length: 17 residues. Written as DNA, the CDR3 is TGTGCCAGTAGTATAGTCCCCCTCCGGGACACCAACTATGGCTACACCTTC. Protein sequence: CASSIVPLRDTNYGYTF.

The genes are TRBV23-1 and TRBJ2-7, with D perhaps TRBD2 (7 bases). TRBV23-1 is marked as an open reading frame, function uncertain. The CDR3 totals 15 residues. Trimming pared 0 bases from V and 2 bases from J, leaving 11 bases between. The CDR3 protein is CASSQSRGGAYEQYF. As DNA, the CDR3 is TGCGCCAGCAGTCAATCTAGAGGGGGGGCCTACGAGCAGTACTTC.

This clone was recorded at least ten times. V is TRBV21-1 and J is TRBJ2-7; TRBD1 was called by the table and not checked on the DNA. TRBV21-1 is labeled a pseudogene. The length of the CDR3 is 18 residues. CDR3 sequence: CASSKVRQQVDPKYEQYF. The CDR3 DNA is TGTGCCAGCAGCAAAGTACGACAGCAAGTCGACCCAAAATACGAGCAGTACTTC.

The chain couples TRBV7-8 to TRBJ1-2; D remains ambiguous. This CDR3 contains 14 residues. CDR1 is SGHVS and CDR2 is FQNEAQ in the germline V gene. Trimming took off 1 base at V and 1 base at J, with 7 bases between the two ends. CDR3 nucleotides: TGTGCCAGCAGCTTAGGGCAGGTTAACTATGGCTACACCTTC. As protein: CASSLGQVNYGYTF.

The chain carries TRBV2 and TRBJ2-3; TRBD2 agrees at 11 bases. Germline V lookup: CDR1 SNHLY, CDR2 FYNNEI. This CDR3 is built from 15 residues. J gave up 7 bases and V 1 base, and 4 bases lay outside the gene matches. The CDR3 sequence: CASSEVGTSGYTQYF. The CDR3 DNA sequence: TGTGCCAGCAGTGAAGTCGGGACTAGCGGATATACGCAGTATTTT.

DNA of the CDR3: TGTGCCAGCAGCACAGGACTGGGGGGCAATGAGCAGTTCTTC. Protein sequence: CASSTGLGGNEQFF. The chain uses TRBV7-2 and TRBJ2-1, with D perhaps TRBD2 (6 bases). Trimming removed 5 bases at V and 6 bases at J, with 14 bases between. Looked up from germline, CDR1 is SGHTA and CDR2 is FQGNSA. CDR3 length equals 14 residues.

The gene calls are TRBV7-7 and TRBJ2-7; a possible D gene is TRBD2 (6 bases). Germline V gene data show CDR1 as SSHAT and CDR2 as FNYEAQ (reference sequence). This CDR3 has 16 residues. V gave up 5 bases and J gave up 4 bases, with 21 bases separating them. CDR3 DNA sequence: TGTGCCAGCAGCCGGGGAGGTGACGGGAGCGGGTACGAGCAGTACTTC. It translates to CASSRGGDGSGYEQYF.

The V gene is TRBV6-6, the J gene TRBJ1-4; 9 bases are shared with TRBD1. The CDR3 runs to 15 residues. The germline V gene encodes CDR1 MNHNY and CDR2 SVGAGI (reference sequence). V was pared by 5 bases and J by 1 base, with 2 bases of the junction left unmatched. CDR3 residues: CASSETGGTNEKLFF. CDR3 nucleotides: TGTGCCAGCAGTGAGACAGGGGGAACTAATGAAAAACTGTTTTTT.

This rearrangement joins TRBV5-1 to TRBJ1-4; D uncertain. CDR3 length equals 14 residues. Germline V gene lookup returns CDR1 SGHRS and CDR2 YFSETQ. V was clipped by 2 bases and J by 7 bases, with 12 bases between them. The CDR3 DNA reads TGCGCCAGCAGCTTCGGGGAGGCTGGTGAAAAACTGTTTTTT. Residues: CASSFGEAGEKLFF.

The chain has TRBV3-1 (or the pseudogene TRBV3-2) and TRBJ1-2, with D tentatively TRBD1 (5 bases). The CDR3 runs 14 residues. Germline loops: CDR1 LGHDT, CDR2 YNNKEL (reference sequence). Trimming took 7 bases from V and 4 from J, leaving 16 bases between them. The CDR3 DNA sequence: TGTGCCAGCACATCTCATGGGGCTGGCTATGGCTACACCTTC. Protein: CASTSHGAGYGYTF.